Sequencing of this T cell receptor beta chain was carried out in a study of beta chain features in type 1 diabetes (dated by TCRdb to 2016 to 2019). In terms of the full investigation: Patients and healthy donors did not differ in mean age, gender distribution, total cell number or subset yield. A total of 107,917,701 sorted cells were examined across all samples, and the number of cells per subset was strongly correlated with RNA yield. Whereas all 30 or so donors provided naive and central memory subsets, regulatory and stem cell-like memory subsets were isolated from just 8 patients and roughly 8 healthy donors. In the study, recently diagnosed type 1 diabetes patients and matched healthy donors were compared on the TCRB repertoires of their sorted circulating CD4+ T cell subsets.

From each donor, a single peripheral blood sample of about 116 mL on average was drawn into heparinised tubes. A BD FACSAria II was used to sort naive, central memory, regulatory and stem cell-like memory CD4+ T cells with a panel that included CD45RO, CCR7, CD25, CD127, CD95 and CD27. All sorted populations exceeded 98% purity. Right away, PBMCs were isolated by Lymphoprep density gradient centrifugation and were stained directly, with no culture step. Samples were stained and sorted in pairs, with one healthy donor and one patient per experiment, so that batch effects were minimized. At the junction V is shortened by 7 bases and J by 4 bases; bases outside the gene matches: 7. The germline V gene specifies SGHVS as CDR1 and FNYEAQ as CDR2. Reading from cysteine to phenylalanine, the CDR3 counts 15 amino acids. Only the CDR3 region is kept as DNA, spanning 45 bases read in frame from base 1. On this clone itself: Its antigen remains undetermined. Nothing much larger sits one base from this clone, and base qualities are not available.

The High Capacity cDNA Reverse Transcription Kit was used to reverse transcribe all of the isolated RNA, meaning that expressed TCRB transcripts were what got sequenced. Naive, central memory and regulatory T cell samples underwent deep immunoSEQ sequencing, averaging about 3.57 million total reads per sample. After sorted cells were lysed in RLT buffer, RNA was extracted with DNase-treated RNeasy Micro or Mini kits, with the choice depending on cell number. To prevent cross-contamination, every cell subset was processed on its own, while patient and healthy donor samples were processed together. The immunoSEQ multiplex PCR was used to amplify TCRB sequences from cDNA, generating 87-bp fragments that spanned the CDR3 region. Sequencing of the amplicons was performed on the Illumina HiSeq platform. Per the original workflow: PCR bias was computationally corrected using synthetic template baselines, reads within Hamming distance 2 were collapsed, and singletons that could not be merged were discarded. Reads were aligned against IMGT to assign V, D and J genes, CDR3 length and insertions or deletions at six rearrangement sites. Clonotype counts were normalized to sorted cell number within each subset before computing true diversity and Gini coefficients with the tcR R package. Repertoire sharing was quantified using the overlap coefficient calculated on TCRB nucleotide sequences. Out-of-frame TCRB sequences from naive cells were analyzed as a proxy for the pre-selection repertoire. Drawn from immuneACCESS, this table holds only the in-frame rearrangements with V and J called that TCRdb kept. Clones are partly lost; checked studies trace under half to an unresolved V gene and leave the rest unexplained. For V, J and clone size, that table is used; D and trimming come from the DNA. This sample lists 300,000 to 400,000 clones; roughly 12% were detected once. Jointly, the top ten make up 0.015% to 0.02% of the sample.

The full study reports these points: Type 1 diabetes patients showed a moderate but significant shortening of TCRB CDR3 length in all four CD4+ subsets. Patients with type 1 diabetes made fewer insertions and deleted more nucleotides at VDJ recombination sites, implying thymic rearrangement abnormalities. Sequencing cDNA rather than genomic DNA could over-represent highly expressing activated cells, although activation and CD3 levels did not differ between groups. Shorter templates might be favored by PCR, yet because patient and control samples were amplified and corrected together, any such skew would affect both groups equally. Because the HLA sub-analyses included only small numbers of individuals, any influence of HLA type on TCRB rearrangement was left unresolved. Naive, central memory and regulatory TCRB repertoires appeared to be more alike among patients than among healthy donors.

Material: naive CD4+ T cells from blood. Reading the label with the study, this specimen's cell subset or site is: true naive CD4+ T cells. The clonotype was recovered from a man younger than 30 in good health. The chain is assembled from TRBV7-6 and TRBJ1-4; the central 9 bases match TRBD1. The DNA reads as follows: TGTGCCAGCATCGATGGACAGGGGATTAATGAAAAACTGTTTTTT. Translation gives CASIDGQGINEKLFF.